This entry lists 2 T cell receptor beta chains sequenced from one sample in a study of PD-1 blockade in classical Hodgkin lymphoma (TCRdb year 2020). The sample's time point label is to be understood as: cycle 1 day 1 (C1D1), immediately before nivolumab initiation. Every trial patient had relapsed following autologous stem cell transplantation, and prior brentuximab vedotin exposure was what differed among cohorts A, B and C. Libraries were prepared through the immunoSEQ multiplex PCR assay. The immuneACCESS repertoire file appears here via TCRdb, limited to in-frame rearrangements. These files lack a portion of the clones; in checked studies, under half of the deficit traces to unresolved V genes, and the cause of the others is not known. The sample table contains fewer than 25,000 clones; only one count was recorded for 80% of them. The ten largest clones take up 5.5% to 8.5% of the sample. Sequencing used peripheral blood mononuclear cells (PBMCs), obtained at baseline. The receptors were gathered from a human donor with classical Hodgkin lymphoma.

This clone is a singleton in its sample. The genes are TRBV7-2 and TRBJ2-1, with TRBD2 matching over 9 bases. V trimming: 0 bases; J trimming: 4 bases; junction bases outside the gene matches: 10. Germline assignment: CDR1 SGHTA and CDR2 FQGNSA. This CDR3 has 18 residues. In DNA, the CDR3 is TGTGCCAGCAGCTTAGCTGGGTCTGGGCGGGGGGGTTACAATGAGCAGTTCTTC. This encodes CASSLAGSGRGGYNEQFF. Full variable domain (rest looked up from reference TRBV7-2 and TRBJ2-1): GAGVSQSPSNKVTEKGKDVELRCDPISGHTALYWYRQSLGQGLEFLIYFQGNSAPDKSGLPSDRFSAERTGGSVSTLTIQRTQQEDSAVYLCASSLAGSGRGGYNEQFFGPGTRLTVL.

V is TRBV5-1 and J is TRBJ2-3, with D hard to call. Germline V gene data show CDR1 as SGHRS and CDR2 as YFSETQ. The CDR3 is 14 residues long. V lost 2 bases and J 6 bases, leaving 13 bases between the germline ends. For the CDR3, the DNA is TGCGCCAGCAGCTTTGACCCTACCCGGGATACGCAGTATTTT. Amino acid sequence: CASSFDPTRDTQYF.